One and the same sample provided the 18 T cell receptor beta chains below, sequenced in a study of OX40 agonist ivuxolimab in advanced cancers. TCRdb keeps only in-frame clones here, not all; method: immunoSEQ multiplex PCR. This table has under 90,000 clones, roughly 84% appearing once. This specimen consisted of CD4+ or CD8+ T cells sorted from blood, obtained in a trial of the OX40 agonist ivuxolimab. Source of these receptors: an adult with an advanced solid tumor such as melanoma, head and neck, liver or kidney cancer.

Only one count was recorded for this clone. CDR3: CASSLASSYEQYF. The CDR3 DNA is TGTGCCAGCAGCTTAGCCAGCTCCTACGAGCAGTACTTC. The chain employs TRBV7-2 and TRBJ2-7; D unresolved. This CDR3 spans 13 amino acids. Germline V gene lookup returns CDR1 SGHTA and CDR2 FQGNSA. V lost 0 bases and J 0 bases, leaving 3 bases between the germline ends.

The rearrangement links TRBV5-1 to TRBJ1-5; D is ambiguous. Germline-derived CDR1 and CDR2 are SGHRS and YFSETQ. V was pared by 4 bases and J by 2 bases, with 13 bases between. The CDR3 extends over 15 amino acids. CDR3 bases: TGCGCCAGCAGCACCTCGTCCGGTGGCAATCAGCCCCAGCATTTT. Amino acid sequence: CASSTSSGGNQPQHF. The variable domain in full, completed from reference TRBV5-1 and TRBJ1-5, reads KAGVTQTPRYLIKTRGQQVTLSCSPISGHRSVSWYQQTPGQGLQFLFEYFSETQRNKGNFPGRFSGRQFSNSRSEMNVSTLELGDSALYLCASSTSSGGNQPQHFGDGTRLSIL.

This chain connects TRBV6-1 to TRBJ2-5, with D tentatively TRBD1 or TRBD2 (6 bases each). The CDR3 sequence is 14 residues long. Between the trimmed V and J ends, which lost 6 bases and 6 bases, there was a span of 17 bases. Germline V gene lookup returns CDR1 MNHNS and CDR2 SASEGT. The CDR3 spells CASRETGGGKTQYF. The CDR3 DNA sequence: TGTGCCAGCAGAGAGACAGGAGGAGGGAAGACCCAGTACTTC.

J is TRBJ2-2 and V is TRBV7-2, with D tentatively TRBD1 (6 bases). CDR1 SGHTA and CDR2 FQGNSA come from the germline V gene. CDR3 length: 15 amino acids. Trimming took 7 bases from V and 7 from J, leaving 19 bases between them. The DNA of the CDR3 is TGTGCCAGCAAATGGACAGCCACAGGAGGCGGGGAGCTGTTTTTT. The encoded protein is CASKWTATGGGELFF.

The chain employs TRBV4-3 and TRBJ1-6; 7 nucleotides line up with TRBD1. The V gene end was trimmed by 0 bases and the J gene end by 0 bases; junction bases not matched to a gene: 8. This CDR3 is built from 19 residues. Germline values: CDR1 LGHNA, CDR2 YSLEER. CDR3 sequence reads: CASSQESQGPPSYNSPLHF. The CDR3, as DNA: TGCGCCAGCAGCCAAGAGTCACAGGGGCCCCCCTCCTATAATTCACCCCTCCACTTT.

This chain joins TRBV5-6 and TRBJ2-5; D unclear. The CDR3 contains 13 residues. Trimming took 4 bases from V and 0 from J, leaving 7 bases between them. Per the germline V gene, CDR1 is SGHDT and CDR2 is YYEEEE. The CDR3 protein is CASSPSYQETQYF. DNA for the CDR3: TGTGCCAGCAGCCCGTCTTACCAAGAGACCCAGTACTTC.

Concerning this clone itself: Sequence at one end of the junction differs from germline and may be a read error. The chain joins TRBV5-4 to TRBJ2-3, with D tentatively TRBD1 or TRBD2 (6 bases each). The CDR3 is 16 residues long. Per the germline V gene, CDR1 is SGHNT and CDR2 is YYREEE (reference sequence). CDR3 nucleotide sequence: TGTGCCAGCAGCTTCCCCGCGGTGGGGGGCACAGATGCGCAGTATTTT. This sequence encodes CASSFPAVGGTDAQYF.

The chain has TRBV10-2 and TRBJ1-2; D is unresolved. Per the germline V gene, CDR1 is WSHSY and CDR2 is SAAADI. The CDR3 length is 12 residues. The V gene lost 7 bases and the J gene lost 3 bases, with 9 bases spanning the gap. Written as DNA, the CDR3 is TGCGCCAGCAATACAGCGGACTATGGCTACACCTTC. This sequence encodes CASNTADYGYTF.

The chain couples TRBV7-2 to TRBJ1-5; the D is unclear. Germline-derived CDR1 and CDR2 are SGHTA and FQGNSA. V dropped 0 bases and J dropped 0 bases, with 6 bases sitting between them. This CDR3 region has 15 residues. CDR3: CASSLAPDSNQPQHF. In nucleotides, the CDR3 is TGTGCCAGCAGCTTAGCGCCAGATAGCAATCAGCCCCAGCATTTT.

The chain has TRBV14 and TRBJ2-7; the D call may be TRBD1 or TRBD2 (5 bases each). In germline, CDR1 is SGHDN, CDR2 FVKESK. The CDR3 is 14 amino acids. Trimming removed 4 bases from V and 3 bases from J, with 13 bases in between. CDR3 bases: TGTGCCAGCAGCCGAGGGGTGGGCTACTACGAGCAGTACTTC. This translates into CASSRGVGYYEQYF.

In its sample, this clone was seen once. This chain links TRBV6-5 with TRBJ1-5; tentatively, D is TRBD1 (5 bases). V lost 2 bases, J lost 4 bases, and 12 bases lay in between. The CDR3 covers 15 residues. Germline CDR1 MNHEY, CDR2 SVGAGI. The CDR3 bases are TGTGCCAGCAGTTACACCATGGGGGTTAATCAGCCCCAGCATTTT. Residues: CASSYTMGVNQPQHF.

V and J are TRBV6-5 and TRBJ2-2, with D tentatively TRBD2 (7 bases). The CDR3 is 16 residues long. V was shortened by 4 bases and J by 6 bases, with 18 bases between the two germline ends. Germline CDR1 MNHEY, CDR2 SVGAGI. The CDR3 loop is CASSSPKGGAPGELFF. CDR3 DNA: TGTGCCAGCAGTTCTCCCAAAGGGGGGGCCCCCGGGGAGCTGTTTTTT.

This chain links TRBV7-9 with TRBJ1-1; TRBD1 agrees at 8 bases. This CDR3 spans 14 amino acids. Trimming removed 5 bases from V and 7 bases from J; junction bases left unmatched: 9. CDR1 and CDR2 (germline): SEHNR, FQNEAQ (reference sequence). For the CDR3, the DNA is TGTGCCAGCAGCAACCCAGGGGGCGCGGTTGAAGCTTTCTTT. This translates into CASSNPGGAVEAFF. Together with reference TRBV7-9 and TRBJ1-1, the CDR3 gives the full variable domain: DTGVSQNPRHKITKRGQNVTFRCDPISEHNRLYWYRQTLGQGPEFLTYFQNEAQLEKSRLLSDRFSAERPKGSFSTLEIQRTEQGDSAMYLCASSNPGGAVEAFFGQGTRLTVV.

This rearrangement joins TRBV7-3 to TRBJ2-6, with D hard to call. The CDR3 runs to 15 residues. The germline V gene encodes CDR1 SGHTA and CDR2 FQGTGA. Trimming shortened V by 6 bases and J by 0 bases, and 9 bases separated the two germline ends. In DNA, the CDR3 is TGTGCCAGCAGTCTAGACTCCTCTGGGGCCAACGTCCTGACTTTC. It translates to CASSLDSSGANVLTF.

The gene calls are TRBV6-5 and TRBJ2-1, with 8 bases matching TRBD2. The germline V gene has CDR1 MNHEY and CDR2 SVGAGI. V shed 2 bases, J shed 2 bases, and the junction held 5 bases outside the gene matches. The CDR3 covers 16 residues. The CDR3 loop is CASSYNGRATYNEQFF. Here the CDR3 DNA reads TGTGCCAGCAGTTACAACGGGAGGGCCACCTACAATGAGCAGTTCTTC.

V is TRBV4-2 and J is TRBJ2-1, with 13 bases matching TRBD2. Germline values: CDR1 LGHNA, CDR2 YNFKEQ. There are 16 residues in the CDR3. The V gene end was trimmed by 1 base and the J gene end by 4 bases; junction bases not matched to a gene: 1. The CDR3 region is CASSQGLAGGYNEQFF. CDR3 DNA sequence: TGTGCCAGCAGCCAAGGACTAGCGGGGGGTTACAATGAGCAGTTCTTC.

CDR3 region: CASSQDGQGFEQYF. CDR3 nucleotide sequence: TGCGCCAGCAGCCAAGATGGGCAGGGTTTCGAGCAGTACTTC. The V and J genes are TRBV4-3 and TRBJ2-7, with D maybe TRBD1 (5 bases). The CDR3 is made up of 14 amino acids. Per germline, CDR1 LGHNA and CDR2 YSLEER. The V end was cut by 0 bases, the J end by 6 bases, with 12 bases between.

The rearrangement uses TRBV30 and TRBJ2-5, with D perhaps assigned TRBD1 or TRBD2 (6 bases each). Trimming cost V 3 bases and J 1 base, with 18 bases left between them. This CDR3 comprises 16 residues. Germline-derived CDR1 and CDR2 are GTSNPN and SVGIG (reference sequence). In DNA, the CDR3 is TGTGCCTGGAGGGTGGGGCGTACGGGGGCCCAAGAGACCCAGTACTTC. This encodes CAWRVGRTGAQETQYF. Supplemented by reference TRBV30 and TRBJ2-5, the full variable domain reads SQTIHQWPATLVQPVGSPLSLECTVEGTSNPNLYWYRQAAGRGLQLLFYSVGIGQISSEVPQNLSASRPQDRQFILSSKKLLLSDSGFYLCAWRVGRTGAQETQYFGPGTRLLVL.